The rows below give T cell receptor beta chains drawn from one sample of a study of CD8 T cells in Susac syndrome. Using its own MiXCR run on the immunoSEQ multiplex PCR reads, TCRdb lists one record per CDR3 protein. The sample lists about 140,000 distinct CDR3 sequences, 94% occurring once. The sequencing sample was made of CD8+ T cells from PBMCs. These receptors came from a human donor in good health. Both conserved end residues are part of each CDR3. D genes are given only for firm matches. The listing skips clone size in some rows; elsewhere it reads once, few, many or a size class.

D: -
V: TRBV18
J: TRBJ1-5
size: -
CDR3: CASSPPDGSIFNQPQHF
DNA: TGTGCCAGCTCACCACCCGATGGTAGCATTTTCAATCAGCCCCAGCATTTT

D: -
V: TRBV2
J: TRBJ2-7
size: -
CDR3: CASRGDTPEQYF
DNA: TGTGCCAGCAGAGGGGACACTCCCGAGCAGTACTTC

D: TRBD1
V: TRBV20-1
J: TRBJ1-5
size: -
CDR3: CSARHRGKGSNQPQHF
DNA: TGCAGTGCTAGACACAGGGGAAAAGGTAGCAATCAGCCCCAGCATTTT

D: -
V: TRBV20-1
J: TRBJ1-1
size: once
CDR3: CSAEGERGFEAFF
DNA: TGCAGTGCTGAGGGAGAAAGGGGGTTTGAAGCTTTCTTT

D: -
V: TRBV30
J: TRBJ2-7
size: -
CDR3: CASTTAGSGAEQYF
DNA: TGTGCCTCAACAACGGCCGGGAGTGGCGCCGAGCAGTACTTC

D: -
V: TRBV29-1
J: TRBJ2-3
size: -
CDR3: CSVIWGAVSTDTQYF
DNA: TGCAGCGTTATTTGGGGAGCGGTAAGCACAGATACGCAGTATTTT

D: TRBD2
V: TRBV12-3/TRBV12-4
J: TRBJ2-7
size: few
CDR3: CASSFSGGSYEQYF
DNA: TGTGCCAGCAGTTTTTCCGGCGGGAGCTACGAGCAGTACTTC

D: -
V: TRBV27
J: TRBJ1-1
size: -
CDR3: CASSLELKHTEAFF
DNA: TGTGCCAGCAGTTTAGAACTCAAGCATACTGAAGCTTTCTTT

D: -
V: TRBV4-1
J: TRBJ2-1
size: -
CDR3: CASSQDLLSGEQFF
DNA: TGCGCCAGCAGCCAAGATTTGCTCTCGGGTGAGCAGTTCTTC

D: -
V: TRBV7-9
J: TRBJ2-3
size: -
CDR3: CASIRGQPDTQYF
DNA: TGTGCCAGCATCCGCGGACAGCCAGATACGCAGTATTTT

D: TRBD2
V: TRBV27
J: TRBJ2-1
size: -
CDR3: CASTNGLAGVYEQFF
DNA: TGTGCCAGCACCAACGGACTAGCGGGAGTCTATGAGCAGTTCTTC

D: TRBD1
V: TRBV12-3/TRBV12-4
J: TRBJ1-5
size: -
CDR3: CASSPTGWGQPQHF
DNA: TGTGCCAGCAGCCCGACAGGGTGGGGTCAGCCCCAGCATTTT

D: TRBD1
V: TRBV24-1
J: TRBJ1-2
size: once
CDR3: CATSDGQGPNGYTF
DNA: TGTGCCACCAGTGATGGACAGGGGCCAAATGGCTACACCTTC

D: -
V: TRBV7-6
J: TRBJ2-3
size: few
CDR3: CASSPDTDTQYF
DNA: TGTGCCAGCAGTCCCGACACAGATACGCAGTATTTT

D: TRBD2
V: TRBV29-1
J: TRBJ2-2
size: -
CDR3: CSVGLAGVYTGELFF
DNA: TGCAGCGTTGGGTTAGCGGGAGTGTACACCGGGGAGCTGTTTTTT

D: -
V: TRBV28
J: TRBJ2-5
size: once
CDR3: CASRAWHNQETQYF
DNA: TGTGCCAGCAGGGCCTGGCACAACCAAGAGACCCAGTACTTC

D: TRBD1
V: TRBV4-3
J: TRBJ1-5
size: -
CDR3: CASSQIPGQGRQPQHF
DNA: TGCGCCAGCAGCCAGATTCCGGGACAGGGAAGACAGCCCCAGCATTTT

D: TRBD2
V: TRBV7-2
J: TRBJ2-7
size: -
CDR3: CASSPGRGGPSYEQYF
DNA: TGTGCCAGCAGCCCAGGGAGGGGTGGCCCCTCGTACGAGCAGTACTTC

D: -
V: TRBV15
J: TRBJ2-7
size: -
CDR3: CATSRGQPLVEQYF
DNA: TGTGCCACCAGCAGAGGACAGCCTTTGGTCGAGCAGTACTTC

D: TRBD1
V: TRBV14
J: TRBJ2-5
size: -
CDR3: CASSQGRRGGEVEETQYF
DNA: TGTGCCAGCAGCCAAGGGCGGAGAGGGGGCGAAGTCGAAGAGACCCAGTACTTC

D: -
V: TRBV27
J: TRBJ2-1
size: -
CDR3: CASGDRGNEQFF
DNA: TGTGCCAGCGGGGACCGCGGGAATGAGCAGTTCTTC

D: -
V: TRBV7-2
J: TRBJ2-7
size: -
CDR3: CASSSTRSSYEQYF
DNA: TGTGCCAGCAGCTCCACTAGGAGCTCCTACGAGCAGTACTTC

D: TRBD2
V: TRBV2
J: TRBJ2-5
size: -
CDR3: CASTTSGSEETQYF
DNA: TGTGCCAGTACGACTAGCGGGAGTGAAGAGACCCAGTACTTC

D: TRBD1
V: TRBV27
J: TRBJ2-5
size: few
CDR3: CASSHGDRGLYF
DNA: TGTGCCAGCAGCCACGGGGACAGGGGTCTGTACTTC

D: -
V: TRBV29-1
J: TRBJ2-1
size: -
CDR3: CSVEEVNEQFF
DNA: TGCAGCGTTGAAGAAGTCAATGAGCAGTTCTTC

D: -
V: TRBV15
J: TRBJ2-1
size: -
CDR3: CATSRARALYNEQFF
DNA: TGTGCCACCAGCAGAGCTCGGGCACTTTACAATGAGCAGTTCTTC

D: TRBD1
V: TRBV7-8
J: TRBJ2-6
size: -
CDR3: CASSLGPTGAGANVLTF
DNA: TGTGCCAGCAGCTTAGGACCCACAGGGGCGGGGGCCAACGTCCTGACTTTC

D: TRBD1
V: TRBV5-1
J: TRBJ2-7
size: -
CDR3: CASSSVDRGYEQYF
DNA: TGCGCCAGCAGCTCCGTGGACAGGGGCTACGAGCAGTACTTC

D: TRBD1
V: TRBV6-5
J: TRBJ2-7
size: -
CDR3: CASSYGQGTYEQYF
DNA: TGTGCCAGCAGTTACGGACAGGGTACCTACGAGCAGTACTTC

D: TRBD1
V: TRBV5-1
J: TRBJ2-4
size: -
CDR3: CASSSGQGRAKNIQYF
DNA: TGCGCCAGCAGCTCCGGACAGGGACGGGCCAAAAACATTCAGTACTTC

D: -
V: TRBV27
J: TRBJ2-7
size: -
CDR3: CASSFKGGTPEQYF
DNA: TGTGCCAGCAGTTTCAAGGGCGGAACCCCTGAGCAGTACTTC

D: -
V: TRBV12-3/TRBV12-4
J: TRBJ2-2
size: -
CDR3: CASGQTYTGELFF
DNA: TGTGCCAGCGGTCAGACCTACACCGGGGAGCTGTTTTTT

D: TRBD2
V: TRBV29-1
J: TRBJ2-1
size: -
CDR3: CSVSTSGNYNEQFF
DNA: TGCAGCGTTTCTACTAGCGGGAACTACAATGAGCAGTTCTTC

D: TRBD2
V: TRBV30
J: TRBJ2-7
size: -
CDR3: CAWSVPPPAGGQEQYF
DNA: TGTGCCTGGAGTGTACCCCCTCCAGCGGGAGGCCAGGAGCAGTACTTC

D: -
V: TRBV29-1
J: TRBJ2-2
size: -
CDR3: CSVGGRNTGELFF
DNA: TGCAGCGTTGGAGGGCGCAACACCGGGGAGCTGTTTTTT

D: TRBD2
V: TRBV20-1
J: TRBJ2-7
size: -
CDR3: CSASLQREMEEQYF
DNA: TGCAGTGCGTCCCTCCAGCGGGAGATGGAAGAGCAGTACTTC

D: -
V: TRBV19
J: TRBJ2-3
size: -
CDR3: CASSMWAVTDTQYF
DNA: TGTGCCAGTAGTATGTGGGCAGTAACAGATACGCAGTATTTT

D: -
V: TRBV27
J: TRBJ1-1
size: -
CDR3: CASTGGTEAFF
DNA: TGTGCCAGCACTGGGGGCACTGAAGCTTTCTTT

D: -
V: TRBV7-8
J: TRBJ2-3
size: -
CDR3: CASSWLLGETSTDTQYF
DNA: TGTGCCAGCAGCTGGCTTTTGGGGGAGACTAGCACAGATACGCAGTATTTT

D: -
V: TRBV5-1
J: TRBJ2-2
size: -
CDR3: CASSWLSENTGELFF
DNA: TGCGCCAGCAGCTGGCTCAGTGAGAACACCGGGGAGCTGTTTTTT

D: TRBD1
V: TRBV30
J: TRBJ1-5
size: -
CDR3: CAWSGLTGGGGQPQHF
DNA: TGTGCCTGGAGTGGGTTAACAGGGGGCGGTGGTCAGCCCCAGCATTTT

D: -
V: TRBV9
J: TRBJ2-2
size: -
CDR3: CASSVEGGELFF
DNA: TGTGCCAGCAGCGTAGAGGGCGGGGAGCTGTTTTTT

D: TRBD2
V: TRBV7-2
J: TRBJ2-5
size: -
CDR3: CASSLLAGAETQYF
DNA: TGTGCCAGCAGCTTACTAGCGGGAGCTGAGACCCAGTACTTC

D: TRBD1
V: TRBV27
J: TRBJ2-7
size: -
CDR3: CASSFSHRGEQYF
DNA: TGTGCCAGCAGTTTCTCCCACAGGGGCGAGCAGTACTTC

D: -
V: TRBV5-1
J: TRBJ2-2
size: once
CDR3: CASSLAEESIGPGELFF
DNA: TGCGCCAGCAGCTTGGCCGAAGAAAGTATAGGGCCCGGGGAGCTGTTTTTT